This T cell receptor (beta chain) was profiled in a study of control samples from healthy donors and cancer patients. CDR1 and CDR2 (germline): SEHNR, FQNEAQ (reference sequence). CDR3 length: 14 residues. Deletions cut 5 bases from V and 7 bases from J, with 14 bases between. Profiling relied on immunoSEQ multiplex PCR, and the TCRdb table lists in-frame clones only, not all of them. The sample holds tens of thousands of clones; nearly 90% are singletons and the top ten take roughly 5.7%. This sequence joins TRBV7-9 and TRBJ2-2; a possible D gene is TRBD2 (5 bases). This clonotype was obtained from a man between 60 and 75 years old with colorectal cancer. Sequenced sample: PBMCs. CDR3 bases: TGTGCCAGCAGCCTCATAGAGGGCGGCGGGGAGCTGTTTTTT. This translates into CASSLIEGGGELFF.